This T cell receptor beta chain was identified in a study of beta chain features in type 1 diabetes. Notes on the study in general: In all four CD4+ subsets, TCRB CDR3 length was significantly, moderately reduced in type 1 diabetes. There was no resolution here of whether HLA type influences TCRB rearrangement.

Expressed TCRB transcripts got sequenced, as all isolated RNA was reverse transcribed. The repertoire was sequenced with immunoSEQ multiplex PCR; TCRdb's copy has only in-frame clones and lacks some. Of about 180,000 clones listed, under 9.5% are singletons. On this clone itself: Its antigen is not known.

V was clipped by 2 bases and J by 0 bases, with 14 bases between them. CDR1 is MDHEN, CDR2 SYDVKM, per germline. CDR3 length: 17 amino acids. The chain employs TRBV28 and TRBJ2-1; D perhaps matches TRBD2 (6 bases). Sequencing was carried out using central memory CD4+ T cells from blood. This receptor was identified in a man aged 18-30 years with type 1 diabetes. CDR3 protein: CASSLGGGLSSYNEQFF. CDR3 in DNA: TGTGCCAGCAGTTTAGGAGGAGGGTTGAGCTCCTACAATGAGCAGTTCTTC.